The source of this T cell receptor (beta chain) is a study of identical twins. This clonotype has only a few counts. MiXCR, run by TCRdb on the 5' RACE reads, gives a single entry per CDR3 protein. The sample has hundreds of thousands of distinct CDR3 sequences; 8.6% are singletons. V was clipped by 0 bases and J by 0 bases; unmatched bases: 21. From germline, CDR1 is SGHNT and CDR2 YYREEE (reference sequence). The CDR3 contains 22 residues. This same sample was also taken into another study, of yellow fever vaccine responses in identical twins.

The clonotype originates from a woman younger than 30 in good health. The J gene is TRBJ2-4, the V gene TRBV5-4, with TRBD1 matching over 7 bases. The sequencing sample was made of PBMCs. CDR3 in amino acids: CASSLVAIGRQGSGIAKNIQYF. The CDR3 nucleotides are TGTGCCAGCAGCTTGGTTGCTATCGGTCGACAGGGCTCCGGTATAGCCAAAAACATTCAGTACTTC. The whole variable domain, remainder taken from reference TRBV5-4 and TRBJ2-4, is ETGVTQSPTHLIKTRGQQVTLRCSSQSGHNTVSWYQQALGQGPQFIFQYYREEENGRGNFPPRFSGLQFPNYSSELNVNALELDDSALYLCASSLVAIGRQGSGIAKNIQYFGAGTRLSVL.